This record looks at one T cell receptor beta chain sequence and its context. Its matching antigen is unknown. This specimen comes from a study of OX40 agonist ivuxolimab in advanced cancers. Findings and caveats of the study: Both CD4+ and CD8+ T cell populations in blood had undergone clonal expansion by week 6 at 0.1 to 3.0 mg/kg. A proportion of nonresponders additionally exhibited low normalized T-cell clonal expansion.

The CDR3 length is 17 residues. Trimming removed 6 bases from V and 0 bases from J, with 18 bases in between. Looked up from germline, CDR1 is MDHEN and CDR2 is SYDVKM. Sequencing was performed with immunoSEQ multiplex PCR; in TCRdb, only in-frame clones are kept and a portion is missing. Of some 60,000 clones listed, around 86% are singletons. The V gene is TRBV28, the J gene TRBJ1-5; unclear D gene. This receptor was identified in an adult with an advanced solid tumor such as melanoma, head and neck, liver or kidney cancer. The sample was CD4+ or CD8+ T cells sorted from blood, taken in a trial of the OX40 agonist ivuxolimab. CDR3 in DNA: TGTGCCAGCAGCTCCTGGGAAGGCGCGAATAGCAATCAGCCCCAGCATTTT. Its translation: CASSSWEGANSNQPQHF.